This T cell receptor beta chain stems from a study of T cells in narcolepsy. Using immunoSEQ multiplex PCR, the repertoire was profiled, and TCRdb retains in-frame clones only, with some absent. The sample has around 28,000 clones; approximately 78% are singletons. As concerns this clone: Its specificity is not known.

General study results and limits: HCRT-specific and TRIB2-specific autoreactive clonotypes appeared among same-patient CSF and blood CD4+ clonotypes.

The CDR3 spans 16 residues. The V gene's germline CDR1 is SGHRS and CDR2 YFSETQ. With V trimmed by 1 base and J by 6 bases, 10 bases remained unmatched. The chain couples TRBV5-1 to TRBJ2-7, with 10 bases aligning to TRBD1. The sequence derives from a human donor with narcolepsy. Sequenced input: CD45RA- memory CD4+ T cells from PBMCs. In DNA form, the CDR3 reads TGCGCCAGCAGCTTGAGGTTGGGACAGGGGACCTTCGAGCAGTACTTC. Residues: CASSLRLGQGTFEQYF.